The rows below give T cell receptor beta chains drawn from one sample of a study of OX40 agonist ivuxolimab in advanced cancers. The data were produced by immunoSEQ multiplex PCR, yet TCRdb's version contains in-frame clones alone and is incomplete. The sample consists of 70,000 to 95,000 clones, 84% of them appearing once. The sample in question was CD4+ or CD8+ T cells sorted from blood, obtained in a trial of the OX40 agonist ivuxolimab. The receptors derive from an adult with an advanced solid tumor such as melanoma, head and neck, liver or kidney cancer. The CDR3 runs from the conserved cysteine through the conserved F or W. The order of the fields is V gene, clone size, J gene, D gene, CDR3 protein, CDR3 DNA. The D gene is left open where the match is weak. Only part of the rows carry a size: once, few, many, or a class if the clone is expanded.

TRBV27	-	TRBJ1-5	-	CASSLSRGGQPQHF	TGTGCCAGCAGTTTATCCAGGGGAGGGCAGCCCCAGCATTTT
TRBV6-6	-	TRBJ2-7	-	CASSYMTAYEQYF	TGTGCCAGCAGTTACATGACAGCCTACGAGCAGTACTTC
TRBV28	few	TRBJ1-5	TRBD1	CASSGTGGGQPQHF	TGTGCCAGCAGCGGAACAGGGGGCGGACAGCCCCAGCATTTT
TRBV10-1	-	TRBJ1-2	TRBD1	CASPGSGTAKLYTF	TGCGCCAGCCCAGGGAGTGGGACAGCCAAACTCTACACCTTC
TRBV5-6	many	TRBJ2-7	TRBD1	CASSLQGASSYEQYF	TGTGCCAGCAGCTTACAGGGGGCATCGTCCTACGAGCAGTACTTC
TRBV30	few	TRBJ1-5	-	CAWSSGWGQPQHF	TGTGCCTGGAGTTCAGGGTGGGGTCAGCCCCAGCATTTT
TRBV19	-	TRBJ2-7	-	CASSMGGGYEQYF	TGTGCCAGTAGTATGGGGGGAGGTTACGAGCAGTACTTC
TRBV10-2	-	TRBJ2-7	TRBD1	CATRQGYYEQYF	TGCGCCACCCGACAGGGGTACTACGAGCAGTACTTC
TRBV5-4	-	TRBJ2-4	TRBD2	CASSLWDGGRNIQYF	TGTGCCAGCAGCTTGTGGGATGGCGGGAGAAACATTCAGTACTTC
TRBV27	-	TRBJ1-4	-	CASSRIGGTNEKLFF	TGTGCCAGCAGTCGCATCGGGGGGACTAATGAAAAACTGTTTTTT
TRBV18	-	TRBJ2-2	TRBD1	CASSPRGRGTGELFF	TGTGCCAGCTCACCCAGGGGGCGCGGCACCGGGGAGCTGTTTTTT
TRBV9	-	TRBJ2-3	-	CASSVANRQAPHRQYF	TGTGCCAGCAGCGTAGCTAACAGACAGGCCCCTCACAGGCAGTATTTT
TRBV2	-	TRBJ2-7	TRBD2	CASSEDAGGTSSYEQYF	TGTGCCAGCAGTGAAGACGCGGGAGGGACTAGCTCCTACGAGCAGTACTTC
TRBV7-8	-	TRBJ2-5	TRBD2	CASSPNGTTPKRETQYF	TGTGCCAGCAGCCCTAACGGGACTACCCCTAAGAGAGAGACCCAGTACTTC
TRBV9	once	TRBJ2-7	-	CASSVDVGAPYEQYF	TGTGCCAGCAGCGTAGACGTGGGCGCCCCCTACGAGCAGTACTTC
TRBV13	-	TRBJ2-7	TRBD2	CASSATSGRPHPLYEQYF	TGTGCCAGCAGCGCGACTAGCGGGAGGCCCCATCCGCTCTACGAGCAGTACTTC
TRBV28	-	TRBJ2-5	TRBD2	CASSPGLASRETQYF	TGTGCCAGCAGTCCCGGACTAGCTTCCCGAGAGACCCAGTACTTC